The next 6 T cell receptor beta chains were all read from a single sample in a study of blood T cell repertoires in COVID-19. Produced via immunoSEQ multiplex PCR; TCRdb's table is partial and in-frame only. The sample includes 150,000 to 200,000 clones, roughly four fifths of them seen just once. Source material: peripheral blood. These receptors were taken from a woman of 80 years or more with COVID-19, enrolled during active disease.

This clone was found a few times. The chain has TRBV6-5 and TRBJ2-1, with a tentative D call TRBD2 (6 bases). Germline CDR1 and CDR2: MNHEY and SVGAGI. The CDR3 is made up of 15 amino acids. The V and J ends lost 6 bases and 2 bases respectively, with 14 bases between them. The CDR3 is CASRSLAPPYNEQFF. CDR3 DNA: TGTGCCAGCAGATCACTAGCTCCTCCCTACAATGAGCAGTTCTTC.

The chain has TRBV12-3 or TRBV12-4 and TRBJ2-7; 8 bases are a match to TRBD1. The junction had 4 bases not matched to a gene; V was cut back by 6 bases and J by 6 bases. This CDR3 is 12 amino acids long. The CDR3, as DNA: TGTGCCAGCAGACCGGACAGGGCCGAGCAGTACTTC. Its protein product is CASRPDRAEQYF.

This chain connects TRBV6-6 to TRBJ2-3; TRBD1 matches 7 bases. The ends lost 4 bases at V and 11 bases at J; junction bases unmatched: 9. The CDR3 runs to 13 residues. Germline loops: CDR1 MNHNY, CDR2 SVGAGI (reference sequence). In nucleotides, the CDR3 is TGTGCCAGCAGTTCTACAGGGGTAATAGGGCAGTATTTT. Translated, it gives CASSSTGVIGQYF.

The rearrangement links TRBV2 to TRBJ2-7; D uncertain. Deletions cut 8 bases from V and 2 bases from J, with 10 bases between. Germline CDR1 reads SNHLY; CDR2 reads FYNNEI. The CDR3 is 12 residues long. CDR3: CASHTETYEQYF. The CDR3, as DNA: TGTGCCAGCCATACAGAGACCTACGAGCAGTACTTC.

The rearrangement links TRBV10-3 to TRBJ1-6; 11 positions match TRBD1. Germline V gives CDR1 ENHRY, CDR2 SYGVKD. V dropped 0 bases and J dropped 9; count of bases not matched to a gene: 4. The CDR3 is made up of 16 amino acids. The CDR3 bases are TGTGCCATCAGTGAGTCTACGGGACAGGGGGGTTCACCCCTCCACTTT. Protein: CAISESTGQGGSPLHF.

The V gene is TRBV6-2 or TRBV6-3, the J gene TRBJ1-4; D remains ambiguous. The V end lost 0 bases, the J end lost 7 bases, and 12 bases lay between the germline ends. The CDR3 runs 15 residues. Germline assignment: CDR1 MNHEY and CDR2 SVGEGT. Here the CDR3 DNA reads TGTGCCAGCAGTTACTCGCGCCAGCGGAGTGAAAAACTGTTTTTT. It yields the protein CASSYSRQRSEKLFF.